These 3 T cell receptor beta chains were sequenced from one sample in a study of shared clonotypes between healthy human individuals. Terminally differentiated effector memory CD45RA+ cells were left out of the naive CD8 fraction, which was CD45RO-negative and positively selected for CCR7. The assay was immunoSEQ multiplex PCR, and TCRdb's table has in-frame clones only and misses some. The sample lists 2 million to 2.5 million clones; about 95% were seen once. The sequencing sample was made of naive CD8+ T cells sorted from blood. The receptor set was obtained from a man aged 18 to 30 in good health.

This clone appeared a single time. The chain is built from TRBV7-8 and TRBJ2-7; perhaps TRBD2 as D (7 bases). CDR3 size: 13 residues. V was cut by 5 bases and J by 3 bases, with 11 bases left in between. Germline values: CDR1 SGHVS, CDR2 FQNEAQ. This CDR3 reads CASSAGGHYEQYF. The CDR3 coding sequence is TGTGCCAGCAGCGCCGGGGGGCACTACGAGCAGTACTTC. Together with reference TRBV7-8 and TRBJ2-7, the CDR3 gives the full variable domain: GAGVSQSPRYKVAKRGQDVALRCDPISGHVSLFWYQQALGQGPEFLTYFQNEAQLDKSGLPSDRFFAERPEGSVSTLKIQRTQQEDSAVYLCASSAGGHYEQYFGPGTRLTVT.

A remark on this clone: Within the sample, other DNA sequences also encode this same CDR3. V gene TRBV9 combines with J gene TRBJ2-7; unclear D gene. The CDR3 sequence is 14 residues long. Germline values: CDR1 SGDLS, CDR2 YYNGEE. The V end lost 0 bases, the J end lost 2 bases, and 9 bases lay between the germline ends. CDR3 sequence (DNA): TGTGCCAGCAGCGTAGGAGGACCTCCCTACGAGCAGTACTTC. This codes for CASSVGGPPYEQYF.

In this sample, this clone turned up a few times. The chain links TRBV2 to TRBJ2-6, with TRBD1 matching 7 bases. Germline assignment: CDR1 SNHLY and CDR2 FYNNEI. There are 15 residues in the CDR3. V lost 5 bases, J lost 5 bases, and 6 bases stayed unmatched. In nucleotides, the CDR3 is TGTGCCAGCAGTAACGGACAGGTTCGGGCCAACGTCCTGACTTTC. It translates to CASSNGQVRANVLTF. Variable domain in full (rest from reference TRBV2 and TRBJ2-6): EPEVTQTPSHQVTQMGQEVILRCVPISNHLYFYWYRQILGQKVEFLVSFYNNEISEKSEIFDDQFSVERPDGSNFTLKIRSTKLEDSAMYFCASSNGQVRANVLTFGAGSRLTVL.